Below, 3 T cell receptor beta chains from the same sample are listed, as sequenced in a study of TIL therapy for anti-PD-1-resistant metastatic lung cancer. Sequencing used immunoSEQ v3. Assay used: immunoSEQ multiplex PCR; TCRdb lists only in-frame clones, some missing. The table lists some 60,000 clones, 55% to 70% of them singletons, with roughly 6.6% in the top ten. Time point: pre-treatment sample, taken before nivolumab and TIL therapy. The material was blood, obtained at baseline. Receptors were obtained from a person aged 25-85 years with non-small cell lung cancer.

The V gene is TRBV27, the J gene TRBJ2-1, with D possibly TRBD2 on 7 matching bases. The ends were cut back, 9 bases at V and 1 base at J, with 16 bases in the middle. Per germline, CDR1 MNHEY and CDR2 SMNVEV (reference sequence). This CDR3 is built from 15 residues. CDR3 in amino acids: CASSWAGASYNEQFF. CDR3 bases: TGTGCCAGTTCCTGGGCGGGGGCATCCTACAATGAGCAGTTCTTC.

The chain joins TRBV28 to TRBJ1-4; D remains unclear. The CDR3 is made up of 17 amino acids. Germline lookup yields CDR1 MDHEN and CDR2 SYDVKM. The V end lost 3 bases, the J end lost 0 bases, and 14 bases lay between the germline ends. CDR3 sequence reads: CASSLSSGRSTNEKLFF. The DNA of the CDR3 is TGTGCCAGCAGTTTGTCTTCCGGGCGGTCAACTAATGAAAAACTGTTTTTT.

This sequence joins TRBV6-6 and TRBJ2-3; D is unclear. The CDR3 sequence is 12 residues long. Trimming removed 5 bases at V and 6 bases at J, with 9 bases between. Germline-derived CDR1 and CDR2 are MNHNY and SVGAGI (reference sequence). CDR3 sequence: CASSPQADTQYF. DNA of the CDR3: TGTGCCAGCAGTCCCCAGGCTGATACGCAGTATTTT.